This is a list of T cell receptor beta chains from one sample in a study of T cells in Graves' hyperthyroidism and ophthalmopathy. MiXCR, applied by TCRdb to the multiplex PCR reads, yields one record per CDR3 protein. The sample shows a few hundred thousand distinct CDR3 sequences, 14% of them seen only once. The sample comprised blood. Source of these receptors: a woman in her thirties or forties with Graves' hyperthyroidism. Each CDR3 is given with its conserved first and last residue. D genes are given only for firm matches. Clone size appears in some rows only: once, few, many, or a class for an expanded clone.

CDR3 protein | CDR3 DNA | clone size | J gene | D gene | V gene
CASSLGQGRQETQYF | TGTGCCAGCAGCCTAGGACAGGGGCGCCAAGAGACCCAGTACTTC | many | TRBJ2-5 | TRBD1 | TRBV7-3
CATSTGGPSSNYGYTF | TGTGCCACCAGCACCGGCGGTCCCTCTTCTAACTATGGCTACACCTTC | few | TRBJ1-2 | . | TRBV15
CASSPKWGVDSVYNEQFF | TGTGCCAGCAGCCCTAAGTGGGGGGTTGATAGCGTATACAATGAGCAGTTCTTC | many | TRBJ2-1 | . | TRBV9
CSARYAGYTF | TGCAGTGCTAGGTACGCTGGCTACACCTTC | . | TRBJ1-2 | . | TRBV20-1
CASSGLGEDTQYF | TGTGCCAGCAGTGGGTTGGGAGAGGATACGCAGTATTTT | many | TRBJ2-3 | . | TRBV6-1
CATGSTVTETQYF | TGTGCTACCGGTTCCACCGTTACGGAGACCCAGTACTTC | many | TRBJ2-5 | . | TRBV7-2
CASSDPWDSAGTQYF | TGTGCCAGCAGTGACCCCTGGGACAGCGCCGGTACGCAGTATTTT | many | TRBJ2-3 | TRBD1 | TRBV2
CSSRTGQGEKLFF | TGCAGCTCCCGGACAGGGCAAGGGGAAAAACTGTTTTTT | . | TRBJ1-4 | TRBD1 | TRBV29-1
CASGLVLQGGSGANVLTF | TGTGCTAGTGGTTTGGTACTCCAGGGGGGCTCTGGGGCCAACGTCCTGACTTTC | few | TRBJ2-6 | . | TRBV12-5
CSVPGTGSHEQYF | TGCAGCGTACCCGGGACAGGGAGCCACGAGCAGTACTTC | . | TRBJ2-7 | TRBD1 | TRBV29-1
CSAYGRGQTQYF | TGCAGTGCTTACGGGCGGGGTCAGACCCAGTACTTC | many | TRBJ2-5 | . | TRBV20-1
CSVVGGLSYNEQFF | TGCAGCGTTGTAGGCGGCCTCTCCTACAATGAGCAGTTCTTC | few | TRBJ2-1 | . | TRBV29-1
CASMPGQRNNEQFF | TGTGCCAGCATGCCGGGACAGAGGAACAATGAGCAGTTCTTC | many | TRBJ2-1 | TRBD1 | TRBV2
CASSLAGFLGASTDTQYF | TGTGCCAGCAGCTTAGCCGGTTTTTTGGGGGCTAGCACAGATACGCAGTATTTT | many | TRBJ2-3 | . | TRBV11-1
CGGGRGGRPDGYTF | TGCGGCGGGGGGAGGGGGGGCCGCCCGGATGGCTACACCTTC | few | TRBJ1-2 | . | TRBV20-1
CASSLFRTGGTGGYTF | TGCGCCAGCAGCCTTTTCCGGACAGGGGGCACGGGTGGCTACACCTTC | few | TRBJ1-2 | TRBD1 | TRBV5-1
CASSLEDRGRETQYF | TGTGCCAGCAGCTTAGAGGACAGGGGGCGAGAGACCCAGTACTTC | many | TRBJ2-5 | TRBD1 | TRBV11-2
CASSHRWGGGELFF | TGTGCCAGCAGCCACAGATGGGGGGGCGGGGAGCTGTTTTTT | many | TRBJ2-2 | TRBD2 | TRBV5-5
CASSLNSGRKNEQFF | TGTGCCAGCAGTTTAAATAGCGGGAGAAAAAATGAGCAGTTCTTC | many | TRBJ2-1 | TRBD2 | TRBV28
CTSSPGLAGAQETQYF | TGTACCAGCAGCCCAGGACTAGCGGGAGCCCAAGAGACCCAGTACTTC | . | TRBJ2-5 | TRBD2 | TRBV3-1
CASSQEGWAYNEQFF | TGTGCCAGCAGCCAAGAAGGCTGGGCCTACAATGAGCAGTTCTTC | many | TRBJ2-1 | . | TRBV3-1
CASKREGDTQYF | TGTGCCAGCAAGCGGGAGGGAGATACGCAGTATTTT | many | TRBJ2-3 | TRBD2 | TRBV11-3
CASRAGTQETQYF | TGTGCCAGCAGAGCGGGGACACAAGAGACCCAGTACTTC | few | TRBJ2-5 | . | TRBV6-1
CASSLEVGGGANVLTF | TGCGCCAGCAGCTTGGAGGTGGGCGGTGGGGCCAACGTCCTGACTTTC | . | TRBJ2-6 | . | TRBV5-1
CASSGDTFYEQYF | TGTGCCAGCAGTGGAGACACATTCTACGAGCAGTACTTC | many | TRBJ2-7 | . | TRBV25-1
CASRRTVSYNEQFF | TGTGCCAGCAGAAGGACAGTCTCCTACAATGAGCAGTTCTTC | many | TRBJ2-1 | . | TRBV2
CASSRGTTWGGELFF | TGCGCCAGCAGCCGAGGGACTACCTGGGGCGGGGAGCTGTTTTTT | few | TRBJ2-2 | TRBD2 | TRBV4-1
CASSFCGRAVETQYF | TGTGCCAGCAGCTTCTGCGGGAGGGCAGTGGAGACCCAGTACTTC | few | TRBJ2-5 | TRBD2 | TRBV13
CASSNGVNTEAFF | TGTGCCAGCAGCAATGGAGTGAACACTGAAGCTTTCTTT | many | TRBJ1-1 | . | TRBV2
CASSLGGTSGRGQETQYF | TGTGCCAGCAGTTTAGGGGGGACTAGCGGGAGAGGGCAAGAGACCCAGTACTTC | many | TRBJ2-5 | TRBD2 | TRBV28
CASSYGQGGGDTQYF | TGTGCCAGCAGTTACGGACAGGGCGGGGGCGATACGCAGTATTTT | few | TRBJ2-3 | . | TRBV3-1